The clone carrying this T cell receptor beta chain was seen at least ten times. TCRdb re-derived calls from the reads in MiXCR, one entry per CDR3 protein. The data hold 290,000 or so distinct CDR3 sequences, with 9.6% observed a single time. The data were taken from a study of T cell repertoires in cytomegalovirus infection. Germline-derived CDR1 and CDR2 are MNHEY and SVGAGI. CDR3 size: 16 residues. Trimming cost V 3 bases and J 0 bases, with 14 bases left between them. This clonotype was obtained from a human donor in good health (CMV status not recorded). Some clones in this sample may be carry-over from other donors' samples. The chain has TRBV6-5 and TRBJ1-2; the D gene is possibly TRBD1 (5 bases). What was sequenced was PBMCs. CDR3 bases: TGTGCCAGCAGTTATAGGGGAGGCAGGACTAACTATGGCTACACCTTC. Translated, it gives CASSYRGGRTNYGYTF.